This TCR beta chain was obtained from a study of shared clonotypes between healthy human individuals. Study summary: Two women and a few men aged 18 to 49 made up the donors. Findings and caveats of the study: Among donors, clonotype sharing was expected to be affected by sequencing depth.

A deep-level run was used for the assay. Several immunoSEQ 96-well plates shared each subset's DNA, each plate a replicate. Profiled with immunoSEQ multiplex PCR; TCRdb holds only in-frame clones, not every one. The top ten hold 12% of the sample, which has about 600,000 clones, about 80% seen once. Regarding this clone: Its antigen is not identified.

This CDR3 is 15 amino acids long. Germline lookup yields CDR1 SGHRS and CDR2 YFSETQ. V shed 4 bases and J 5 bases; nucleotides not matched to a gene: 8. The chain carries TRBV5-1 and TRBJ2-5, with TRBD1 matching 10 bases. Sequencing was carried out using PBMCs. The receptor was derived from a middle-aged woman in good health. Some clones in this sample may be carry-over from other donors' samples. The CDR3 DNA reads TGCGCCAGCAGCCCTCAGACAGGGGGCATTGAGACCCAGTACTTC. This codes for CASSPQTGGIETQYF.